These 10 T cell receptor beta chains originate from one sample sequenced in a study of OX40 agonist ivuxolimab in advanced cancers. The library was produced with the immunoSEQ multiplex PCR assay. Entries here come from immuneACCESS through TCRdb and include only in-frame sequences with V and J called. Some clones fail to appear in such tables; in the studies checked, an unresolved V gene covers under half of the shortfall, and the cause of the remainder is unknown. The sample table lists tens of thousands of clones, around 80% of them with a count of one. Together, the top ten hold around 2.3% of the sample. This material consisted of CD4+ or CD8+ T cells sorted from blood, taken in a trial of the OX40 agonist ivuxolimab. Source of these receptors: an adult with an advanced solid tumor such as melanoma, head and neck, liver or kidney cancer.

V is TRBV5-4 and J is TRBJ1-2, with 9 nucleotides matching TRBD1. CDR3 length: 13 amino acids. Unmatched junction bases numbered 7, after V lost 5 bases and J lost 8 bases. Germline V gene lookup returns CDR1 SGHNT and CDR2 YYREEE (reference sequence). The CDR3 nucleotides read TGTGCCAGCAGGCCGGGACAGGGAGGGGGCTACACCTTC. This codes for CASRPGQGGGYTF. Filled out from reference TRBV5-4 and TRBJ1-2, the complete variable domain reads ETGVTQSPTHLIKTRGQQVTLRCSSQSGHNTVSWYQQALGQGPQFIFQYYREEENGRGNFPPRFSGLQFPNYSSELNVNALELDDSALYLCASRPGQGGGYTFGSGTRLTVV.

This clone was seen more than once but under ten times. This rearrangement joins TRBV7-2 to TRBJ2-5; a possible D gene is TRBD1 (5 bases). V was trimmed by 5 bases and J by 4 bases, leaving 11 bases between them. CDR1 is SGHTA and CDR2 is FQGNSA in the germline V gene. This CDR3 spans 13 amino acids. In nucleotides, the CDR3 is TGTGCCAGCAGCCCCAGGGCAGGAGAGACCCAGTACTTC. Protein sequence: CASSPRAGETQYF.

This chain connects TRBV15 to TRBJ2-3; D may be TRBD2 (5 bases). The CDR3 loop spans 17 amino acids. Trimming took off 0 bases at V and 0 bases at J, with 13 bases between the two ends. The germline V gene has CDR1 LNHNV and CDR2 YYDKDF (reference sequence). Here the CDR3 DNA reads TGTGCCACCAGCAGAGATCGTGAAGCGGCTAGCACAGATACGCAGTATTTT. Its translation is CATSRDREAASTDTQYF.

The chain recombines TRBV5-5 with TRBJ1-6; D is undetermined. Germline V lookup: CDR1 SGHKS, CDR2 YYEKEE (reference sequence). The V end was cut by 0 bases, the J end by 0 bases, with 10 bases between. The CDR3 has 17 residues. The CDR3 reads CASSLGTKGSYNSPLHF. Here the CDR3 DNA reads TGTGCCAGCAGCTTGGGGACGAAAGGCTCCTATAATTCACCCCTCCACTTT.

The V call is TRBV11-2, the J call TRBJ2-3; a possible D gene is TRBD1 (5 bases). Trimming took off 6 bases at V and 3 bases at J, with 10 bases between the two ends. Germline lookup yields CDR1 SGHAT and CDR2 FQNNGV. CDR3 length: 13 residues. DNA for the CDR3: TGTGCCAGCAGTCCACCAGGGACAGATACGCAGTATTTT. It yields the protein CASSPPGTDTQYF. The complete variable domain, with remaining parts taken from reference TRBV11-2 and TRBJ2-3, reads EAGVAQSPRYKIIEKRQSVAFWCNPISGHATLYWYQQILGQGPKLLIQFQNNGVVDDSQLPKDRFSAERLKGVDSTLKIQPAKLEDSAVYLCASSPPGTDTQYFGPGTRLTVL.

The chain carries TRBV7-9 and TRBJ1-2, with D hard to call. V gave up 1 base and J gave up 1 base, with 19 bases separating them. The CDR3 totals 18 residues. CDR1 SEHNR and CDR2 FQNEAQ come from the germline V gene (reference sequence). The CDR3 protein is CASSLEASQVEVNYGYTF. In DNA form, the CDR3 reads TGTGCCAGCAGCTTAGAGGCATCCCAGGTAGAGGTTAACTATGGCTACACCTTC.

The chain uses TRBV7-3 and TRBJ1-1; a weak D match, TRBD1 (5 bases). The CDR3 length is 15 residues. Trimming cost V 2 bases and J 0 bases, with 10 bases left between them. The germline CDR1 and CDR2 sequences are SGHTA and FQGTGA. CDR3 amino acids: CASSLFTGLNTEAFF. The CDR3 DNA reads as TGTGCCAGCAGCTTATTCACAGGCCTGAACACTGAAGCTTTCTTT.

The gene calls are TRBV4-3 and TRBJ2-7; D possibly uses TRBD1 or TRBD2 (5 bases each). The V gene lost 1 base and the J gene lost 3 bases, with 19 bases spanning the gap. The germline V gene has CDR1 LGHNA and CDR2 YSLEER. The CDR3 contains 17 residues. CDR3 bases: TGCGCCAGCAGCCAAGGGCCGTTGGGGGTAGCTGGCTACGAGCAGTACTTC. It is translated as CASSQGPLGVAGYEQYF.

This clone was recorded only once. The chain couples TRBV7-2 to TRBJ2-4, with D perhaps matching TRBD2 (5 bases). The CDR3 contains 14 residues. Looked up from germline, CDR1 is SGHTA and CDR2 is FQGNSA. V lost 5 bases, J lost 7 bases, and 15 bases lay in between. The CDR3 DNA sequence: TGTGCCAGCAGCCACAGCGGTGCTACTAACATTCAGTACTTC. This codes for CASSHSGATNIQYF.

The genes are TRBV11-2 and TRBJ2-1; D unresolved. This CDR3 is 14 amino acids long. Germline CDR1 SGHAT, CDR2 FQNNGV. V lost 9 bases, J lost 0 bases, and 12 bases lay in between. CDR3 in amino acids: CASRPLSSYNEQFF. CDR3 nucleotide sequence: TGTGCCAGTCGACCACTTAGCTCCTACAATGAGCAGTTCTTC.